A single sample gave rise to the 26 T cell receptor beta chains below, sequenced in a study of blood T cell repertoires in COVID-19. Libraries were prepared by immunoSEQ multiplex PCR; TCRdb keeps only in-frame clonotypes and omits some of them. The table has around 50,000 clones, roughly 90% seen once. Sequencing was done on a sample of peripheral blood. The receptors stem from a human donor in a cohort sampled during active COVID-19.

This chain joins TRBV27 and TRBJ2-7; 8 nucleotides line up with TRBD1. Trimming at V came to 4 bases and at J to 4 bases, leaving 6 bases not matched to a gene. Germline CDR1 and CDR2: MNHEY and SMNVEV (reference sequence). The CDR3 loop spans 14 amino acids. The CDR3 region has the DNA TGTGCCAGCAGTTCCCGGACAGGGCAATACGAGCAGTACTTC. Protein sequence: CASSSRTGQYEQYF.

This chain uses TRBV6-2 or TRBV6-3 with TRBJ1-2; D call uncertain. The CDR3 totals 12 residues. V lost 4 bases, J lost 4 bases, and 7 bases lay in between. Looked up from germline, CDR1 is MNHEY and CDR2 is SVGEGT. CDR3 bases: TGTGCCAGCAGTTTCAACAGCTATGGCTACACCTTC. As protein: CASSFNSYGYTF.

The genes are TRBV10-3 and TRBJ2-1; 11 bases match TRBD2. The CDR3 spans 14 residues. Germline V gene lookup returns CDR1 ENHRY and CDR2 SYGVKD. V lost 5 bases to trimming and J lost 6 bases; unmatched junction nucleotides: 3. The CDR3 sequence: CAISPGTSGNEQFF. The CDR3, as DNA: TGTGCCATCAGTCCCGGGACTAGCGGCAATGAGCAGTTCTTC.

The chain uses TRBV6-4 and TRBJ2-3; 10 nucleotides align to TRBD2. V lost 4 bases and J lost 5; bases outside the gene matches: 6. Germline lookup yields CDR1 MRHNA and CDR2 SNTAGT. This CDR3 region has 15 residues. The CDR3 DNA reads TGTGCCAGCAGTGCAGAGAGCGGGGGGGGAGATACGCAGTATTTT. Translating it yields CASSAESGGGDTQYF.

A few counts support this clone. The V call is TRBV5-3, the J call TRBJ1-5, with 7 bases matching TRBD1. TRBV5-3 is an ORF, with its function uncertain. Trimming at V came to 5 bases and at J to 1 base, leaving 0 bases not matched to a gene. CDR3 size: 13 residues. The CDR3 region has the DNA TGTGCCAGAAGGGACAGGAGCAATCAGCCCCAGCATTTT. The encoded protein is CARRDRSNQPQHF.

The V gene is TRBV7-2, the J gene TRBJ2-7; 8 bases are shared with TRBD2. V gave up 4 bases and J gave up 2 bases; unmatched junction bases: 7. Germline CDR1 is SGHTA and CDR2 is FQGNSA. This CDR3 is 15 amino acids long. The CDR3, as DNA: TGTGCCAGCAGCTATGGTAGCGGGAACCCCTACGAGCAGTACTTC. This codes for CASSYGSGNPYEQYF.

As to this clone: The germline gene is not matched at one end of the junction; a read error may be the cause. The chain uses TRBV3-1 (or the pseudogene TRBV3-2) and TRBJ2-7, with 8 bases aligning to TRBD2. CDR1 LGHDT and CDR2 YNNKEL come from the germline V gene (reference sequence). The CDR3 totals 9 residues. The CDR3, as DNA: TGTGCCAGCAGCCTTGAGCGGGAGTTC. Translation: CASSLEREF.

This sequence joins TRBV4-1 and TRBJ2-1, with a possible D match to TRBD2 (5 bases). V lost 1 base to trimming and J lost 6 bases, with 13 bases between them. Germline V gene sequence: CDR1 MGHRA, CDR2 YSYEKL. CDR3 length equals 15 residues. CDR3 DNA: TGCGCCAGCAGCCAAGGGAGGTCAAGCAGCAATGAGCAGTTCTTC. Residues: CASSQGRSSSNEQFF.

The V call is TRBV14, the J call TRBJ1-3; 10 nucleotides agree with TRBD1. V lost 4 bases, J lost 2 bases, and 2 bases stayed unmatched. CDR3 length equals 15 residues. Germline CDR1 reads SGHDN; CDR2 reads FVKESK. This chain's CDR3 is CASSRGTGAGNTIYF. The CDR3 DNA follows: TGTGCCAGCAGCCGAGGGACAGGGGCTGGAAACACCATATATTTT.

The rearrangement uses TRBV6-5 and TRBJ2-7; 7 nucleotides agree with TRBD1. Trimming at V came to 0 bases and at J to 1 base, leaving 3 bases not matched to a gene. The germline gives CDR1 MNHEY, CDR2 SVGAGI. The CDR3 runs 15 residues. The CDR3 nucleotides read TGTGCCAGCAGTTACTCGTACAGGGGTTCCTACGAGCAGTACTTC. As protein: CASSYSYRGSYEQYF.

The V and J genes are TRBV15 and TRBJ2-5; tentatively, D is TRBD2 (5 bases). The germline V and J ends were trimmed by 1 base and 4 bases, with 25 bases remaining between them. CDR3 length: 19 residues. Germline values: CDR1 LNHNV, CDR2 YYDKDF (reference sequence). In nucleotides, the CDR3 is TGTGCCACCAGCAGAGTTCCGAGGGCACAACCCCGACCTGGAGAGACCCAGTACTTC. This gives the protein CATSRVPRAQPRPGETQYF.

This chain uses TRBV6-2 or TRBV6-3 with TRBJ1-4, with TRBD1 as a possible D gene (6 bases). The CDR3 consists of 14 residues. With 5 bases removed from V and 2 bases from J, the gap between germline ends came to 9 bases. CDR1 MNHEY and CDR2 SVGEGT come from the germline V gene. CDR3 amino acids: CASSGQGTNEKLFF. DNA of the CDR3: TGTGCCAGCAGTGGTCAGGGGACTAATGAAAAACTGTTTTTT.

This chain joins TRBV28 and TRBJ2-1; 9 bases line up with TRBD1. The CDR3 is 15 amino acids. V was clipped by 5 bases and J by 2 bases; unmatched bases: 4. Germline V gives CDR1 MDHEN, CDR2 SYDVKM. CDR3 DNA sequence: TGTGCCAGCAGTCCGACAGGGGGAGCCTACAATGAGCAGTTCTTC. Its translation: CASSPTGGAYNEQFF.

This chain uses TRBV27 with TRBJ1-2; D may be TRBD1 (5 bases). Germline V gene data show CDR1 as MNHEY and CDR2 as SMNVEV (reference sequence). V was pared by 7 bases and J by 8 bases, with 23 bases between. This CDR3 comprises 15 residues. The chain's CDR3 is CASKVGGGSDGGYTF. As DNA, the CDR3 is TGTGCCAGCAAGGTCGGGGGGGGATCCGACGGGGGCTACACCTTC.

The rearrangement uses TRBV12-3 or TRBV12-4 and TRBJ2-7, with D possibly being TRBD2 (6 bases). V gave up 1 base and J gave up 3 bases, with 7 bases separating them. The CDR3 is 13 amino acids. The chain's CDR3 is CASSLGGNYEQYF. DNA for the CDR3: TGTGCCAGCAGTTTAGGCGGGAACTACGAGCAGTACTTC.

V and J are TRBV3-1 (or the pseudogene TRBV3-2) and TRBJ1-2; maybe TRBD1 (6 bases). This CDR3 is 13 amino acids long. The V gene lost 3 bases and the J gene lost 5 bases, with 10 bases spanning the gap. From germline, CDR1 is LGHDT and CDR2 YNNKEL (reference sequence). CDR3 protein: CASSQIQGYGYTF. The DNA of the CDR3 is TGTGCCAGCAGCCAGATACAGGGATATGGCTACACCTTC.

V usage is TRBV2 and J usage is TRBJ2-7, with D tentatively TRBD2 (6 bases). The CDR3 sequence is 14 residues long. Germline CDR1 is SNHLY and CDR2 is FYNNEI. The V and J ends lost 3 bases and 2 bases respectively, with 11 bases between them. The chain's CDR3 is CASSDQDYPYEQYF. CDR3 nucleotides: TGTGCCAGCAGTGACCAGGACTATCCCTACGAGCAGTACTTC.

V gene TRBV27 combines with J gene TRBJ2-7; TRBD2 matches 9 bases. Germline CDR1 is MNHEY and CDR2 is SMNVEV (reference sequence). CDR3 length equals 18 residues. The V segment lost 0 bases and the J segment 0 bases; nucleotides outside the gene matches: 9. The CDR3, as DNA: TGTGCCAGCAGTTTATCCCGGCGGGGTAGCGGGAGCTCCTACGAGCAGTACTTC. Residues: CASSLSRRGSGSSYEQYF.

On this clone itself: At one end, the junction sequence differs from germline, possibly due to a read error. The J gene is TRBJ2-7, the V gene TRBV29-1, with 8 nucleotides matching TRBD2. In germline, CDR1 is SQVTM, CDR2 ANQGSEA. This CDR3 contains 12 residues. The CDR3 nucleotides read TGCAGCGCTGAAGGGACTAGGGACGAGCAGTACTTC. This gives the protein CSAEGTRDEQYF.

The chain recombines TRBV9 with TRBJ2-2; 10 bases fit TRBD2. Germline-derived CDR1 and CDR2 are SGDLS and YYNGEE. V lost 0 bases to trimming and J lost 2 bases; unmatched junction nucleotides: 1. CDR3 size: 16 residues. The CDR3 sequence is CASSVASGRNTGELFF. DNA of the CDR3: TGTGCCAGCAGCGTAGCTAGCGGGAGAAACACCGGGGAGCTGTTTTTT.

The genes are TRBV30 and TRBJ2-3; D is undetermined. CDR3 length equals 13 residues. Germline-derived CDR1 and CDR2 are GTSNPN and SVGIG (reference sequence). V shed 0 bases and J shed 1 base, with 5 bases lying between them. The CDR3 protein is CAWSVLGTDTQYF. CDR3 DNA sequence: TGTGCCTGGAGTGTACTGGGCACAGATACGCAGTATTTT.

Turning to this clone: The junction shows a germline mismatch at one end, possibly a read error. CDR3 sequence reads: CTSSPGGLQETQYF. CDR3 nucleotide sequence: TGCACCAGCAGCCCGGGGGGCCTCCAAGAGACCCAGTACTTC. V is TRBV5-1 and J is TRBJ2-5; D might be TRBD2 (7 bases). In germline, CDR1 is SGHRS, CDR2 YFSETQ. This CDR3 is built from 14 residues.

The chain joins TRBV18 to TRBJ1-1, with 7 nucleotides matching TRBD1. The CDR3 is 14 residues long. Per germline, CDR1 KGHSH and CDR2 LQKENI. V shed 3 bases and J 2 bases; nucleotides not matched to a gene: 3. The CDR3 is CASSPDRVNTEAFF. Written as DNA, the CDR3 is TGTGCCAGCTCACCTGACAGGGTTAACACTGAAGCTTTCTTT.

This CDR3 reads CASSQSASGGLRPYEQYF. CDR3 nucleotides: TGTGCCAGCAGCCAATCGGCTAGCGGGGGCCTCCGGCCCTACGAGCAGTACTTC. This sequence joins TRBV4-2 and TRBJ2-7, with 10 bases that match TRBD2. The CDR3 runs to 18 residues. V trimming: 2 bases; J trimming: 2 bases; junction bases outside the gene matches: 12. Germline values: CDR1 LGHNA, CDR2 YNFKEQ.

The sample holds a few counts of this clone. This chain connects TRBV10-1 to TRBJ2-7; 9 nucleotides line up with TRBD1. The CDR3 is made up of 17 amino acids. Germline CDR1 WNHNN, CDR2 SYGVQD (reference sequence). The V segment lost 5 bases and the J segment 5 bases; nucleotides outside the gene matches: 16. The CDR3 DNA sequence: TGCGCCAGCAGTTCAAACCACGGGACAGGGTGTTCTGACGAGCAGTACTTC. This sequence encodes CASSSNHGTGCSDEQYF.

The V and J genes are TRBV7-2 and TRBJ1-6, with 9 bases aligning to TRBD1. The CDR3 length is 16 residues. CDR1 is SGHTA and CDR2 is FQGNSA in the germline V gene. Losses at the gene ends were 1 base for V and 6 bases for J; bases not matched to a gene: 4. In nucleotides, the CDR3 is TGTGCCAGCAGCTTAGATACGGGACAGGGTAATTCACCCCTCCACTTT. Protein sequence: CASSLDTGQGNSPLHF.